This T cell receptor (beta chain) was sequenced for a study of graft-versus-host responses after intestinal transplantation. This clone has a handful of counts. Clones were read by immunoSEQ multiplex PCR, and TCRdb kept only the in-frame ones, dropping some. The sample gives tens of thousands of clones, roughly 90% of which show up once; 0.55% to 0.8% is in the top ten. The CDR3 consists of 16 residues. V dropped 0 bases and J dropped 0 bases, with 11 bases sitting between them. Germline values: CDR1 SGDLS, CDR2 YYNGEE. Here the sequenced sample was PBMCs, taken 98 days after intestinal transplantation. The chain is built from TRBV9 and TRBJ2-3; D remains ambiguous. The TCR was taken from a human patient who received an intestinal transplant, so some T cells may come from the graft donor. The CDR3 loop is CASSVEPGPSTDTQYF. CDR3 nucleotides: TGTGCCAGCAGCGTAGAACCTGGGCCTAGCACAGATACGCAGTATTTT.